A selection of T cell receptor beta chains follows, all from one sample in a study of T cells after posttransplantation cyclophosphamide. The assay was immunoSEQ multiplex PCR, and TCRdb's table has in-frame clones only and misses some. The sample lists approximately 11,000 clones; roughly 80% were seen once. Sequenced here: PBMCs, sampled approximately 1,800 days after allogeneic stem cell transplant with posttransplant cyclophosphamide. These receptors came from a female patient aged 45-65 years who received an allogeneic stem cell transplant from a related donor, was CMV-positive, and had no GVHD. Some T cells could come from the graft donor. Each CDR3 is given with its conserved first and last residue. The order of the fields is J gene, D gene, clone size, V gene, CDR3 DNA, CDR3 protein. D genes are given only for firm matches. Only some rows state a clone size, as once, few, many or a class for expanded clones.

j_gene: TRBJ2-5
d_gene: TRBD2
abundance: -
v_gene: TRBV28
CDR3nt: TGTGCCAGCAGGTGGTGGGCGGGAGGGCCTGGAGAGACCCAGTACTTC
CDR3aa: CASRWWAGGPGETQYF

j_gene: TRBJ1-5
d_gene: -
abundance: -
v_gene: TRBV28
CDR3nt: TGTGCCAGCAGTTTAAGACAGGTAGTTCAGCCCCAGCATTTT
CDR3aa: CASSLRQVVQPQHF

j_gene: TRBJ1-5
d_gene: -
abundance: -
v_gene: TRBV7-8
CDR3nt: TGTGCCAGCAGCCCCTTCGTTGGGGGGGGCAATCAGCCCCAGCATTTT
CDR3aa: CASSPFVGGGNQPQHF

j_gene: TRBJ2-5
d_gene: TRBD2
abundance: -
v_gene: TRBV10-3
CDR3nt: TGTGCCATCTCATATGCGGGAGCACGGGTGGTAGAGACCCAGTACTTC
CDR3aa: CAISYAGARVVETQYF

j_gene: TRBJ2-1
d_gene: -
abundance: -
v_gene: TRBV30
CDR3nt: TGTGCCTGGAGTGGTCTCACGGTAGAGCAGTTCTTC
CDR3aa: CAWSGLTVEQFF

j_gene: TRBJ1-5
d_gene: -
abundance: -
v_gene: TRBV9
CDR3nt: TGTGCCAGCAGCGTAGGAACGGGAGAACCCCAGCATTTT
CDR3aa: CASSVGTGEPQHF

j_gene: TRBJ2-1
d_gene: TRBD2
abundance: -
v_gene: TRBV10-3
CDR3nt: TGTGCCATCGCGGCTAGCGGGAGGGACAATGAGCAGTTCTTC
CDR3aa: CAIAASGRDNEQFF

j_gene: TRBJ2-1
d_gene: TRBD2
abundance: -
v_gene: TRBV5-1
CDR3nt: TGCGCCAGCAGCCTCCGTAATAGCGGGAGGTCCAATGAGCAGTTCTTC
CDR3aa: CASSLRNSGRSNEQFF

j_gene: TRBJ2-1
d_gene: -
abundance: -
v_gene: TRBV7-9
CDR3nt: TGTGCCAGCAGCTTAGGGGGAGAGATCACTGAGCAGTTCTTC
CDR3aa: CASSLGGEITEQFF

j_gene: TRBJ2-7
d_gene: -
abundance: few
v_gene: TRBV4-1
CDR3nt: TGCGCCAGCAGCCCCCGACAGGTCACCTCCTACGAGCAGTACTTC
CDR3aa: CASSPRQVTSYEQYF

j_gene: TRBJ1-1
d_gene: -
abundance: -
v_gene: TRBV28
CDR3nt: TGTGCCAGCAGTTTAGTCGGACTCGGAGCTTTCTTT
CDR3aa: CASSLVGLGAFF

j_gene: TRBJ1-1
d_gene: -
abundance: -
v_gene: TRBV9
CDR3nt: TGTGCCAGCAGCGTAGGAGGTGGAGGCAGCTGGGTCCCTGAAGCTTTCTTT
CDR3aa: CASSVGGGGSWVPEAFF

j_gene: TRBJ2-2
d_gene: TRBD2
abundance: once
v_gene: TRBV11-3
CDR3nt: TGTGCCAGCAGCTCGAGACTAGCGGGGCTGAACACCGGGGAGCTGTTTTTT
CDR3aa: CASSSRLAGLNTGELFF

j_gene: TRBJ2-3
d_gene: TRBD2
abundance: -
v_gene: TRBV27
CDR3nt: TGTGCCAGCAGTATCCTTCTAGCGGGAGGATTCACAGATACGCAGTATTTT
CDR3aa: CASSILLAGGFTDTQYF

j_gene: TRBJ2-3
d_gene: -
abundance: -
v_gene: TRBV6-5
CDR3nt: TGTGCCAGCAGTTACTTCCTAGGGCAGGGGAAGGGTACGCAGTATTTT
CDR3aa: CASSYFLGQGKGTQYF

j_gene: TRBJ2-3
d_gene: TRBD2
abundance: -
v_gene: TRBV27
CDR3nt: TGTGCCAGCAGTAGACGGGAGGTGTTGGTAGATACGCAGTATTTT
CDR3aa: CASSRREVLVDTQYF

j_gene: TRBJ2-3
d_gene: TRBD2
abundance: -
v_gene: TRBV7-3
CDR3nt: TGTGCCAGCAGCTTAAGTAGCGGGAGAAGAGATACGCAGTATTTT
CDR3aa: CASSLSSGRRDTQYF

j_gene: TRBJ2-1
d_gene: -
abundance: -
v_gene: TRBV7-2
CDR3nt: TGTGCCAGCAGCCTGTGGACTATCGATGAGCAGTTCTTC
CDR3aa: CASSLWTIDEQFF

j_gene: TRBJ1-2
d_gene: -
abundance: -
v_gene: TRBV28
CDR3nt: TGTGCCAGCAGCAACGGGGGTAGGGCTGGAGGCTATGGCTACACCTTC
CDR3aa: CASSNGGRAGGYGYTF

j_gene: TRBJ1-1
d_gene: -
abundance: once
v_gene: TRBV19
CDR3nt: TGTGCCAGTAGTATAGTGTGGGGGGTTGGCACTGAAGCTTTCTTT
CDR3aa: CASSIVWGVGTEAFF

j_gene: TRBJ1-1
d_gene: TRBD1
abundance: -
v_gene: TRBV5-6
CDR3nt: TGTGCCAGCAGCGAAATAGTGACAGGGTCGACTGGGGCTGAAGCTTTCTTT
CDR3aa: CASSEIVTGSTGAEAFF

j_gene: TRBJ1-4
d_gene: -
abundance: -
v_gene: TRBV28
CDR3nt: TGTGCCAGCAGTTCACAAGGAGGAAGTGAAAAACTGTTTTTT
CDR3aa: CASSSQGGSEKLFF

j_gene: TRBJ2-3
d_gene: TRBD2
abundance: -
v_gene: TRBV30
CDR3nt: TGTGCCTGGAGTGCGGGAGGGACCACAGATACGCAGTATTTT
CDR3aa: CAWSAGGTTDTQYF

j_gene: TRBJ2-1
d_gene: TRBD2
abundance: -
v_gene: TRBV9
CDR3nt: TGTGCCAGCAGCGCGAGGGAGGGCACCTACAATGAGCAGTTCTTC
CDR3aa: CASSAREGTYNEQFF

j_gene: TRBJ1-1
d_gene: -
abundance: -
v_gene: TRBV11-3
CDR3nt: TGTGCCAGCAGCTTAGACGTGAACACTGAAGCTTTCTTT
CDR3aa: CASSLDVNTEAFF

j_gene: TRBJ2-7
d_gene: TRBD1
abundance: -
v_gene: TRBV5-1
CDR3nt: TGCGCCAGCAGCCCGCCGGGGGACAGGGGACGGGAGCAGTACTTC
CDR3aa: CASSPPGDRGREQYF

j_gene: TRBJ1-2
d_gene: TRBD1
abundance: -
v_gene: TRBV15
CDR3nt: TGTGCCACCAGCAGAGGGACAGGCTATGGCTACACCTTC
CDR3aa: CATSRGTGYGYTF

j_gene: TRBJ2-7
d_gene: -
abundance: large
v_gene: TRBV13
CDR3nt: TGTGCCAGCAGCCAGGATCAGCAAGGCGAGCAGTACTTC
CDR3aa: CASSQDQQGEQYF

j_gene: TRBJ1-2
d_gene: -
abundance: -
v_gene: TRBV29-1
CDR3nt: TGCAGCGTTGAGACCTCGGGAGCCTATGGCTACACCTTC
CDR3aa: CSVETSGAYGYTF

j_gene: TRBJ1-2
d_gene: -
abundance: -
v_gene: TRBV2
CDR3nt: TGTGCCAGCAGTGATGCGGGGTGGGATGGCTACACCTTC
CDR3aa: CASSDAGWDGYTF

j_gene: TRBJ1-1
d_gene: -
abundance: once
v_gene: TRBV7-3
CDR3nt: TGTGCCAGCAACCGAAATGGTCTGATCCGGGAAGCTTTCTTT
CDR3aa: CASNRNGLIREAFF

j_gene: TRBJ1-1
d_gene: -
abundance: -
v_gene: TRBV14
CDR3nt: TGTGCCAGCAGCCAAGATTTGAAGGGGTGGGGTCCGATGAACACTGAAGCTTTCTTT
CDR3aa: CASSQDLKGWGPMNTEAFF

j_gene: TRBJ1-3
d_gene: TRBD1
abundance: once
v_gene: TRBV9
CDR3nt: TGTGCCAGCAGCGCGGAGTTACAGGGGTACTCTGGAAACACCATATATTTT
CDR3aa: CASSAELQGYSGNTIYF

j_gene: TRBJ1-4
d_gene: TRBD1
abundance: -
v_gene: TRBV30
CDR3nt: TGTGCCTGGAGTGTGGGGACAGGGGGCGAAAAACTGTTTTTT
CDR3aa: CAWSVGTGGEKLFF

j_gene: TRBJ1-1
d_gene: -
abundance: once
v_gene: TRBV14
CDR3nt: TGTGCCAGCAGCTGGGGGGGATCCACTGAAGCTTTCTTT
CDR3aa: CASSWGGSTEAFF

j_gene: TRBJ2-5
d_gene: TRBD2
abundance: -
v_gene: TRBV13
CDR3nt: TGTGCCAGCAGCCCACCCCCCGGGACTAGCGGAGGCCAAGAGACCCAGTACTTC
CDR3aa: CASSPPPGTSGGQETQYF

j_gene: TRBJ2-7
d_gene: TRBD1
abundance: -
v_gene: TRBV7-2
CDR3nt: TGTGCCAGCAGCCGCGGGGACAGGGCCGTAAAGCAGTACTTC
CDR3aa: CASSRGDRAVKQYF

j_gene: TRBJ1-4
d_gene: TRBD1
abundance: -
v_gene: TRBV7-2
CDR3nt: TGTGCCAGCAGCACCCGTATCCTTGACAGGGCCACTAATGAAAAACTGTTTTTT
CDR3aa: CASSTRILDRATNEKLFF

j_gene: TRBJ1-4
d_gene: -
abundance: -
v_gene: TRBV28
CDR3nt: TGTGCCAGCAGTCTAAATGAAAAACTGTTTTTT
CDR3aa: CASSLNEKLFF

j_gene: TRBJ2-5
d_gene: -
abundance: -
v_gene: TRBV7-2
CDR3nt: TGTGCCAGCAGCTCCGTCGTCGGGACCCAGTACTTC
CDR3aa: CASSSVVGTQYF

j_gene: TRBJ2-3
d_gene: -
abundance: -
v_gene: TRBV29-1
CDR3nt: TGCAGCTCCCTCCCGCCGGGAGATACGCAGTATTTT
CDR3aa: CSSLPPGDTQYF

j_gene: TRBJ2-7
d_gene: -
abundance: -
v_gene: TRBV10-3
CDR3nt: TGTGCCTCCGGCCCGCTGCCGGACAGCGTCTATTTC
CDR3aa: CASGPLPDSVYF

j_gene: TRBJ2-5
d_gene: TRBD2
abundance: -
v_gene: TRBV2
CDR3nt: TGTGCCAGCAGTCCCGGGACTAGCGGGTCTCAAGAGACCCAGTACTTC
CDR3aa: CASSPGTSGSQETQYF

j_gene: TRBJ1-5
d_gene: -
abundance: -
v_gene: TRBV2
CDR3nt: TGTGCCAGCGACGGGACCGGAGGGATCAATCAGCCCCAGCATTTT
CDR3aa: CASDGTGGINQPQHF

j_gene: TRBJ1-5
d_gene: -
abundance: -
v_gene: TRBV4-3
CDR3nt: TGCGCCAGCAGCCTCTCGACAGGTAGCAATCAGCCCCAGCATTTT
CDR3aa: CASSLSTGSNQPQHF

j_gene: TRBJ1-5
d_gene: -
abundance: -
v_gene: TRBV7-9
CDR3nt: TGTGCCAGCAGCTTAGGGGTCGGGGATGGCCGGGGCAATCAGCCCCAGCATTTT
CDR3aa: CASSLGVGDGRGNQPQHF

j_gene: TRBJ1-4
d_gene: TRBD1
abundance: -
v_gene: TRBV4-1
CDR3nt: TGCGCCAGCAGCCTATGGACAGGGGGAGATGAAAAACTGTTTTTT
CDR3aa: CASSLWTGGDEKLFF

j_gene: TRBJ1-2
d_gene: TRBD1
abundance: once
v_gene: TRBV5-1
CDR3nt: TGCGCCAGCAGCTTCGGGACAGGGGCGGGCTACACCTTC
CDR3aa: CASSFGTGAGYTF

j_gene: TRBJ1-1
d_gene: TRBD1
abundance: -
v_gene: TRBV29-1
CDR3nt: TGCAGCGTTTTGATGGGACAGGGTGATACTGAAGCTTTCTTT
CDR3aa: CSVLMGQGDTEAFF

j_gene: TRBJ1-5
d_gene: -
abundance: -
v_gene: TRBV18
CDR3nt: TGTGCCAGCTCACAGGAAGGGAGTCAGCCCCAGCATTTT
CDR3aa: CASSQEGSQPQHF

j_gene: TRBJ1-2
d_gene: TRBD1
abundance: -
v_gene: TRBV28
CDR3nt: TGTGCCAGCAGTCCCGGGACAGGGATTTATGGCTACACCTTC
CDR3aa: CASSPGTGIYGYTF

j_gene: TRBJ2-4
d_gene: -
abundance: -
v_gene: TRBV27
CDR3nt: TGTGCCAGCAGTTTGGACATTCTAAACATTCAGTACTTC
CDR3aa: CASSLDILNIQYF

j_gene: TRBJ2-7
d_gene: -
abundance: -
v_gene: TRBV4-3
CDR3nt: TGCGCCAGCAGCCAGGCCCCTAGCGTGCTCTACGAGCAGTACTTC
CDR3aa: CASSQAPSVLYEQYF

j_gene: TRBJ2-2
d_gene: TRBD2
abundance: -
v_gene: TRBV6-4
CDR3nt: TGTGCCAGCAGTGACTCGATGGGAGGGGCCGGGGAGCTGTTTTTT
CDR3aa: CASSDSMGGAGELFF

j_gene: TRBJ1-5
d_gene: TRBD1
abundance: -
v_gene: TRBV28
CDR3nt: TGTGCCAGCAGTTCAATCCGACAGGGAGTTAGTCAGCCCCAGCATTTT
CDR3aa: CASSSIRQGVSQPQHF

j_gene: TRBJ2-1
d_gene: -
abundance: -
v_gene: TRBV4-3
CDR3nt: TGCGCCAGCAGCCAAGTTGGGACACGGGCGGGTGAGCAGTTCTTC
CDR3aa: CASSQVGTRAGEQFF

j_gene: TRBJ1-4
d_gene: -
abundance: -
v_gene: TRBV7-9
CDR3nt: TGTGCCAGCAGCTTGGGTGCGGGGGCTGGGGAAAAACTGTTTTTT
CDR3aa: CASSLGAGAGEKLFF

j_gene: TRBJ2-2
d_gene: TRBD2
abundance: -
v_gene: TRBV7-3
CDR3nt: TGTGCCAGCAGCTCTAGTCCAGCGGGAAACACCGGGGAGCTGTTTTTT
CDR3aa: CASSSSPAGNTGELFF